This T cell receptor (beta chain) was profiled in a study of radiotherapy plus CTLA-4 blockade in lung cancer (dated by TCRdb to about 2018). About the study as a whole: Objective responses occurred in about 20% of enrolled patients, and 30% to 35% achieved disease control.

The study tested focal radiation therapy combined with CTLA-4 blockade (ipilimumab) in patients with chemo-refractory metastatic non-small-cell lung cancer. Turning to this clone: Its recognized antigen is unknown. Per-nucleotide qualities are absent, and no much larger clonotype sits a single base away.

Study-level results and caveats: Increased serum interferon-beta after radiation, together with early dynamic changes in blood T cell clones, were reported to be the strongest predictors of response. TCR clones derived from tumors expanded in peripheral blood after treatment with radiotherapy and ipilimumab.

Receptor libraries were prepared by the immunoSEQ multiplex PCR assay. TCRdb took this table from immuneACCESS and kept in-frame rearrangements with V and J called. Such tables lack part of the clones; where checked against another copy, unresolved V genes explain under half of the gap, and the rest is unexplained. Across this sample there are 45,000 or so clones, with 55% to 80% seen only once. The biggest ten clones account for roughly 4% of the sample. Trimming takes 6 bases from V and 4 bases from J, and the germline ends sit 15 bases apart. From a lookup of the germline V gene (reference sequence), CDR1 and CDR2 are SEHNR and FQNEAQ. Spanning cysteine to phenylalanine, the CDR3 consists of 14 amino acids. Kept here is only the CDR3 DNA, which spans 42 bases and is read in frame from base 1.

Sequencing was performed on peripheral blood, taken from a patient treated with radiotherapy plus ipilimumab. This chain joins TRBV7-9 to TRBJ1-2, with no reliable assignment of the D segment. The source is a human donor with non-small cell lung cancer who had a complete response to radiotherapy plus ipilimumab. The CDR3 in this case is CASSYSMLSYGYTF. The DNA reads TGTGCCAGCAGTTATAGCATGTTGAGCTATGGCTACACCTTC.